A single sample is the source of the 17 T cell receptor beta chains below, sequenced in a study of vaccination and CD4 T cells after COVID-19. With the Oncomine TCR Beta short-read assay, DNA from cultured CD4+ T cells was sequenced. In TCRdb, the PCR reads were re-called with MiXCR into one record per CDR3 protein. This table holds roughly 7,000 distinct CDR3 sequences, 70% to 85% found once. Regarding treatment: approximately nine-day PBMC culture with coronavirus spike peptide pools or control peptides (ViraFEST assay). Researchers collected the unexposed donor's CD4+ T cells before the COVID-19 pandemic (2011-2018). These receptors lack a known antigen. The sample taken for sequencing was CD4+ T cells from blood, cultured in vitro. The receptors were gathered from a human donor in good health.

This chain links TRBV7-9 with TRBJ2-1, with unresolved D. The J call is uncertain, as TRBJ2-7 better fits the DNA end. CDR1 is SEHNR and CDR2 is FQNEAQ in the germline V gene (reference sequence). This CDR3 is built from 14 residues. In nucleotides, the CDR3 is TGTGCCAGCAGCTTAACCTCAGGTTCGTACGAGCAGTACTTC. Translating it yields CASSLTSGSYEQYF.

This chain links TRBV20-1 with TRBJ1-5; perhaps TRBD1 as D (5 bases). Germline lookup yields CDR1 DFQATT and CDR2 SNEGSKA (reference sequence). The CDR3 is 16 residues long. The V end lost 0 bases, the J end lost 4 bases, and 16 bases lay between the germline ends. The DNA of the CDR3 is TGCAGTGCTAGAGAGAGGGGAAGGTTTAAAAATCAGCCCCAGCATTTT. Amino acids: CSARERGRFKNQPQHF.

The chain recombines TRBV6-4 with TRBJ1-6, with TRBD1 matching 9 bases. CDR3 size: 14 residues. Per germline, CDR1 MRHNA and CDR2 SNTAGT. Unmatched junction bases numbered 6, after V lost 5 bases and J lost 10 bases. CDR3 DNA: TGTGCCAGCAGTCCCGGGACAGGGTCCTCACCCCTCCACTTT. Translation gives CASSPGTGSSPLHF.

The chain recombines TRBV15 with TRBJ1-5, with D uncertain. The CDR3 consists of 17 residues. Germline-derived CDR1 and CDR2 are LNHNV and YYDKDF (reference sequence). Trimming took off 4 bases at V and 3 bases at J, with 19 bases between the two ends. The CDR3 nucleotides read TGTGCCACCAGCAACCCCAAAAAAGACGGCCCCAATCAGCCCCAGCATTTT. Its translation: CATSNPKKDGPNQPQHF.

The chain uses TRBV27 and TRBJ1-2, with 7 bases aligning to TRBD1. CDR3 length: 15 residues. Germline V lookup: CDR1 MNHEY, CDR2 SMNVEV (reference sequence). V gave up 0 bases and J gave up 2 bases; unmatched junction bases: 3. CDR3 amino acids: CASSLSPQGNYGYTF. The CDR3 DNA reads TGTGCCAGCAGTTTATCGCCACAGGGGAACTATGGCTACACCTTC.

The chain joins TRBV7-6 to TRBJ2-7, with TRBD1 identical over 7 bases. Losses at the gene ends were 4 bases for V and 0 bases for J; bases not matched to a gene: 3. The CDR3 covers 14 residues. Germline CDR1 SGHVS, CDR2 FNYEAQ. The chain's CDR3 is CASSSWDSSYEQYF. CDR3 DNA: TGTGCCAGCAGCTCTTGGGACAGCTCCTACGAGCAGTACTTC.

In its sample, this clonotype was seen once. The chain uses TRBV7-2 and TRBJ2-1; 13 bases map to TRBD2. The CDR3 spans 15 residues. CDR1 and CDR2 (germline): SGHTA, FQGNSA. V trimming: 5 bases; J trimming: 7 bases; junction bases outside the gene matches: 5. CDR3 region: CASSAGLAGENEQFF. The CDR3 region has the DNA TGTGCCAGCAGCGCAGGACTAGCGGGAGAGAATGAGCAGTTCTTC.

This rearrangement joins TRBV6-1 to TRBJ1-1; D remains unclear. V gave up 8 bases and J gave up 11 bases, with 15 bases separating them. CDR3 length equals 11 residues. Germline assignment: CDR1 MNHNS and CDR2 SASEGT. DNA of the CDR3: TGTGCCAGCGGACTAGTTGGGGTCGCTTTCTTT. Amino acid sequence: CASGLVGVAFF.

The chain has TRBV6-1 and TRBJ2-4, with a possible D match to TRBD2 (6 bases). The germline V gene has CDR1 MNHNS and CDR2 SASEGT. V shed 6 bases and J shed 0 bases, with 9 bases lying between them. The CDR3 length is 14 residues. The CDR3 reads CASSPGLAKNIQYF. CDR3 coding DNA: TGTGCCAGCAGCCCGGGACTAGCCAAAAACATTCAGTACTTC.

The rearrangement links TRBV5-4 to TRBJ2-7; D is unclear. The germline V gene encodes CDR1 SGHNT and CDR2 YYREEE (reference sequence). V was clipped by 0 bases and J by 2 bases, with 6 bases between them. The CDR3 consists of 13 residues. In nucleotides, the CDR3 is TGTGCCAGCAGCTTGGTACAGACCTACGAGCAGTACTTC. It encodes CASSLVQTYEQYF.

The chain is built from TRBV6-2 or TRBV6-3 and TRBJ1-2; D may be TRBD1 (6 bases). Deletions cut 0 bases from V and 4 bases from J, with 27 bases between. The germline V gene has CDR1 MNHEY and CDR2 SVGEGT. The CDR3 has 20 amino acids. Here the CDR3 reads CASSYSLLVGGRFYLYGYTF. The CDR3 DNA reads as TGTGCCAGCAGTTACTCGTTGTTGGTCGGGGGGCGATTTTATCTCTATGGCTACACCTTC.

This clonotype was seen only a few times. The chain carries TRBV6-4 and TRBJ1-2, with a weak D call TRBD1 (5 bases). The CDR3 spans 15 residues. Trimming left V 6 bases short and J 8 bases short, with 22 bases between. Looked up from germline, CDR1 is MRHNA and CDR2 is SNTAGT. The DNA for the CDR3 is TGTGCCAGCAGCCCTACAAAAGGGACCTCTGGGGGCTACACCTTC. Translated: CASSPTKGTSGGYTF.

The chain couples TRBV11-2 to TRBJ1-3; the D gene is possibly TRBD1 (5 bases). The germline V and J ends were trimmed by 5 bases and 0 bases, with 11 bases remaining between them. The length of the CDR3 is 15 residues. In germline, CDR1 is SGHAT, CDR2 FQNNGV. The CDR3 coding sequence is TGTGCCAGCAGCCCCCCAGGGCTCTCTGGAAACACCATATATTTT. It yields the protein CASSPPGLSGNTIYF.

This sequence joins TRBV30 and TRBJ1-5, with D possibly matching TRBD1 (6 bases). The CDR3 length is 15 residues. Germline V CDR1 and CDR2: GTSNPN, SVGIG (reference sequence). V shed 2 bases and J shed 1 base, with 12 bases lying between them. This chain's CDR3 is CAWSTGTPSNQPQHF. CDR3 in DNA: TGTGCCTGGAGTACCGGGACACCAAGCAATCAGCCCCAGCATTTT.

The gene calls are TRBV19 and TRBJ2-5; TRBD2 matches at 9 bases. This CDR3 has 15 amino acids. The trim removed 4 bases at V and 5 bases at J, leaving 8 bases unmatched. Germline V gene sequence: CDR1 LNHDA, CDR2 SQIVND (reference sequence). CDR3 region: CASSTSGEPMETQYF. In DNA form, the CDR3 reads TGTGCCAGTAGTACTAGCGGGGAGCCAATGGAGACCCAGTACTTC.

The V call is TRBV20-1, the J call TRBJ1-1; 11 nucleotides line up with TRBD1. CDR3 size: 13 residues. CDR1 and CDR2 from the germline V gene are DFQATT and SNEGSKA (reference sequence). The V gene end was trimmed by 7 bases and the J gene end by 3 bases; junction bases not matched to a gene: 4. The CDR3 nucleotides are TGCAGTGTACCGGGACAGGGGGACACTGAAGCTTTCTTT. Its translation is CSVPGQGDTEAFF.

CDR3 bases: TGTGCCAGCATTGCGTTGGGGGCCGAGGGAGATACGCAGTATTTT. Translating it yields CASIALGAEGDTQYF. The chain couples TRBV27 to TRBJ2-3, with a tentative D call TRBD1 (6 bases). V was cut by 7 bases and J by 5 bases, with 19 bases left in between. Looked up from germline, CDR1 is MNHEY and CDR2 is SMNVEV (reference sequence). The CDR3 contains 15 residues.